The clone carrying this T cell receptor (beta chain) was seen many times. Its cognate antigen is unknown. The data belong to a study of T cells after posttransplantation cyclophosphamide. Cyclophosphamide on days +3 and +4 followed busulfan-fludarabine conditioning and a marrow graft. Study outcomes and limitations: After PTCy, TRB diversity resembled that of CNI/methotrexate controls.

This CDR3 is 15 amino acids long. Trimming at V came to 6 bases and at J to 1 base, leaving 10 bases not matched to a gene. Germline CDR1 is SGHKS and CDR2 is YYEKEE (reference sequence). Some clones are missing from TCRdb's copy, which holds only in-frame ones; the method was immunoSEQ multiplex PCR. The profile covers under 9,000 clones, none occurring a single time. This TCR derives from a male patient aged 45-60 years who received an allogeneic stem cell transplant from an unrelated donor, was CMV-positive, and had acute GVHD only. Some T cells may possibly be graft donor cells. Source: PBMCs, taken after allogeneic stem cell transplant with posttransplant cyclophosphamide. The J gene is TRBJ2-7, the V gene TRBV5-5; 7 nucleotides line up with TRBD1. The CDR3, as DNA: TGTGCCAGCACCAGATCACAGGGGTTTTCCTACGAGCAGTACTTC. It yields the protein CASTRSQGFSYEQYF.